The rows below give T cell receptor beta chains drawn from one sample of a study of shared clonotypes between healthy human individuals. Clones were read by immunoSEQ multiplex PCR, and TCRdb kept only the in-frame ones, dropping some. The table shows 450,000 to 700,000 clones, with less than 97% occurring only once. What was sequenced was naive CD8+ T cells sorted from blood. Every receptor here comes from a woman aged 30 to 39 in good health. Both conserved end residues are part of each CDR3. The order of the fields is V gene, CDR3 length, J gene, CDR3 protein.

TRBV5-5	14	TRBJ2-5	CASSPLAGEETQYF
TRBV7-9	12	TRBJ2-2	CASSIRPGELFF
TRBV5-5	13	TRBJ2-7	CASSLGDGYEQYF
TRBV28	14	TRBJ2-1	CASSFLGTGDEQFF
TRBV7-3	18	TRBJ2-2	CASSLSVPGQAGTGELFF
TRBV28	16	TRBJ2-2	CASSSAGRSGTGELFF
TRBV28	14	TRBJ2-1	CASSLLAGNNEQFF
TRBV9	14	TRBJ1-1	CASSAPGGRTEAFF
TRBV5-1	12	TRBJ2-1	CASSLDGNEQFF
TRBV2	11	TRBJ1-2	CAAGTAYGYTF
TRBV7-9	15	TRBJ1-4	CASSSSLDRVEKLFF
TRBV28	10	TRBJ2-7	CASSLSEQYF
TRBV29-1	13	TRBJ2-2	CSVLAGASGELFF
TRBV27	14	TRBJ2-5	CASSLAGSQNAQYF
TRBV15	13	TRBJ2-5	CAIASGHQETQYF
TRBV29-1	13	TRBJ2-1	CSVDGRGRDEQFF
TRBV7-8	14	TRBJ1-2	CASSLDVGVGGYTF
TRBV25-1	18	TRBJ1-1	CASSEGRKGGFRGAEAFF
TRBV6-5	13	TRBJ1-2	CASRAGTGGGYTF
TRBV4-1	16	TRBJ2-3	CASSQLSGRAADTQYF
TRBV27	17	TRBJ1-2	CASSIISTQGRDYGYTF
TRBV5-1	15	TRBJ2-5	CASSLSGRNVETQYF
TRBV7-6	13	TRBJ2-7	CASSLSAGNEQYF
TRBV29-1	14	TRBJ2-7	CSVEGRKNSYEQYF
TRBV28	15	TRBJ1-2	CASSLNTKTNYGYTF
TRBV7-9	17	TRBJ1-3	CASSPPSLGRILHTIYF
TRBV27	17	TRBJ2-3	CASSGTGGRGMTDTQYF
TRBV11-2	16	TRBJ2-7	CASSSSGDRGTYEQYF
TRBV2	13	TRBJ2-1	CASSERVYNEQFF
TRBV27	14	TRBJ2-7	CASRLTDLSGEQYF
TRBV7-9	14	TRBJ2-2	CASSSGLALGELFF
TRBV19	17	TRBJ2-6	CASSNLAGFSGANVLTF
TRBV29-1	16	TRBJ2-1	CSAGPGTSGFYNEQFF
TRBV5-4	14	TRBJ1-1	CASSYQGGNTEAFF
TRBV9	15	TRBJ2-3	CASSVAGALRDTQYF
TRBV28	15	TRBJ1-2	CASSLSDRVGYGYTF
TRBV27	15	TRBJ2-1	CASSSPGTGGNEQFF
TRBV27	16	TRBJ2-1	CASSLSVSGLYNEQFF